This T cell receptor (beta chain) is drawn from a study of T cells in Graves' hyperthyroidism and ophthalmopathy. Overall study findings and caveats: The model predicted ophthalmopathy a median roughly 6.3 months before onset.

Each diagnosis was grounded in clinical symptoms, serum thyroxine and TRAb, thyroid ultrasound, and orbital computed tomography. TCR beta CDR3 regions were amplified from RNA. Carried out on the TCR CDR3, a first-round RT-PCR used the HTBI primer set. TCRdb passed the multiplex PCR reads through MiXCR, listing each CDR3 protein once. The table lists roughly 750,000 distinct CDR3 sequences, roughly 15% of them singletons. This clonotype was picked up many times. Antigen: not known. Input material: blood. This TCR came from a man aged 18 to 30 with Graves' hyperthyroidism.

The CDR3 bases are TGTGCCAGCTCACCCCCCGTCGGGAAGGGGGACTACTACGAGCAGTACTTC. It codes for CASSPPVGKGDYYEQYF. V and J are TRBV18 and TRBJ2-7; maybe TRBD2 (7 bases). Deletions cut 3 bases from V and 3 bases from J, with 21 bases between. CDR3 length: 17 residues. Germline CDR1 reads KGHSH; CDR2 reads LQKENI. Drawing the rest from reference TRBV18 and TRBJ2-7, the complete variable domain is NAGVMQNPRHLVRRRGQEARLRCSPMKGHSHVYWYRQLPEEGLKFMVYLQKENIIDESGMPKERFSAEFPKEGPSILRIQQVVRGDSAAYFCASSPPVGKGDYYEQYFGPGTRLTVT.